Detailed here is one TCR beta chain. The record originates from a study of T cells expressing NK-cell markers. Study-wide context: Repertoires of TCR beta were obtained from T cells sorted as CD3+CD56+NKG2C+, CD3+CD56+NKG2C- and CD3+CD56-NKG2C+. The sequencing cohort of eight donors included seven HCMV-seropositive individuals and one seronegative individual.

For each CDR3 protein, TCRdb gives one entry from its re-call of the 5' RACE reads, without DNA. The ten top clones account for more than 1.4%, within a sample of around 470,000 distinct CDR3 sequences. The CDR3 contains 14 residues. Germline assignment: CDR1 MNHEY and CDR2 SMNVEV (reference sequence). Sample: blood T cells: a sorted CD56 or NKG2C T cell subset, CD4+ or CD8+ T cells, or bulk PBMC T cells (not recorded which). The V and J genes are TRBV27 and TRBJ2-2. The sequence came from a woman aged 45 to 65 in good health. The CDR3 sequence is CATELTPDTGELFF.